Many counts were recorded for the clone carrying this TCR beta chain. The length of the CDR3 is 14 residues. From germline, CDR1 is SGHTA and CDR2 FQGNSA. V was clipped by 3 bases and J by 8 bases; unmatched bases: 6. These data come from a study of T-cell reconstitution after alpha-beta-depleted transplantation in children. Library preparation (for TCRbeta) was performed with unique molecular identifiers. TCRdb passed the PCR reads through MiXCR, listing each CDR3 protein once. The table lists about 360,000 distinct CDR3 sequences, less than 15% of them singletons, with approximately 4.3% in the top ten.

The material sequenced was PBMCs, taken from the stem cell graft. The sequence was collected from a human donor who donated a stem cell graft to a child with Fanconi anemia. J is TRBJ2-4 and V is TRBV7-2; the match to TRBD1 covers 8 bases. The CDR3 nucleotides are TGTGCCAGCAGCTTCGGACAGGGTCGGGACATTCAGTACTTC. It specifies CASSFGQGRDIQYF.